The 7 T cell receptor beta chains below were found in one sample sequenced in a study of lung T cells in sarcoidosis with Löfgren's syndrome. MiXCR, run by TCRdb on the reads, gives a single entry per CDR3 protein. The table records 9,400 or so distinct CDR3 sequences, 15% to 20% of them present only once. The sequencing input was CD4+ T cells from bronchoalveolar lavage. All receptors come from a human donor with sarcoidosis (Löfgren's syndrome or another form), or a control subject (not recorded which).

The chain joins TRBV30 to TRBJ2-2; maybe TRBD2 (6 bases). In germline, CDR1 is GTSNPN, CDR2 SVGIG (reference sequence). The CDR3 totals 16 residues. Trimming shortened V by 0 bases and J by 0 bases, and 11 bases separated the two germline ends. DNA for the CDR3: TGTGCCTGGAGTGTAGTCGGGGGACCGAACACCGGGGAGCTGTTTTTT. Residues: CAWSVVGGPNTGELFF.

This clonotype was observed a handful of times. This may be a read error, as it is one base from a much larger clone. This rearrangement joins TRBV20-1 to TRBJ1-1; 8 nucleotides align to TRBD1. CDR3 length equals 13 residues. Germline trimming cut 5 bases from V and 5 bases from J; bases unmatched to any gene: 7. CDR1 and CDR2 from the germline V gene are DFQATT and SNEGSKA (reference sequence). CDR3 nucleotide sequence: TGCAGTGCTGTCAGTAGACAGGGGACTGAAGCTTTCTTT. It translates to CSAVSRQGTEAFF.

This clonotype was counted at least ten times. The chain couples TRBV19 to TRBJ2-2; a weak D match, TRBD2 (5 bases). The CDR3 is 14 amino acids. V lost 7 bases and J 4 bases, leaving 13 bases between the germline ends. The germline CDR1 and CDR2 sequences are LNHDA and SQIVND (reference sequence). CDR3 loop: CASIGYSGTGELFF. The CDR3 nucleotides are TGTGCCAGTATAGGTTACAGCGGCACCGGGGAGCTGTTTTTT.

As regards this clonotype: The junction departs from germline at one end; a sequencing error may be responsible. This rearrangement joins TRBV5-1 to TRBJ2-7; D call uncertain. The CDR3 covers 15 residues. Germline lookup yields CDR1 SGHRS and CDR2 YFSETQ. Here the CDR3 reads CASSLEPIGSYEQYF. CDR3 coding DNA: TGCGCCAGCAGTTTGGAACCGATAGGCTCCTACGAGCAGTACTTC.

Within the sample, this clonotype is medium-sized. V gene TRBV7-2 combines with J gene TRBJ2-3, with D unresolved. This CDR3 region has 14 residues. Germline values: CDR1 SGHTA, CDR2 FQGNSA. Trimming left V 3 bases short and J 0 bases short, with 7 bases between. The DNA for the CDR3 is TGTGCCAGCAGCTTGGGTCCTAGCACAGATACGCAGTATTTT. Translating it yields CASSLGPSTDTQYF.

This clonotype was detected many times. The rearrangement links TRBV20-1 to TRBJ2-3; 9 bases are shared with TRBD2. This CDR3 contains 15 residues. With 3 bases clipped from V and 2 bases from J, the junction kept 6 bases outside the gene matches. Germline V lookup: CDR1 DFQATT, CDR2 SNEGSKA (reference sequence). In DNA, the CDR3 is TGCAGTGCTAGCCCAGCGGGGGGCCTCACAGATACGCAGTATTTT. Protein product: CSASPAGGLTDTQYF.

This clonotype was observed many times. This chain joins TRBV2 and TRBJ2-3; 13 bases fit TRBD2. This CDR3 has 16 residues. In germline, CDR1 is SNHLY, CDR2 FYNNEI. Germline trimming cut 5 bases from V and 4 bases from J; bases unmatched to any gene: 6. The CDR3 nucleotides are TGTGCCAGCAGTTCCGGACTAGCGGGAGTCTCAGATACGCAGTATTTT. It specifies CASSSGLAGVSDTQYF. The full variable domain, with the rest looked up from reference TRBV2 and TRBJ2-3, is EPEVTQTPSHQVTQMGQEVILRCVPISNHLYFYWYRQILGQKVEFLVSFYNNEISEKSEIFDDQFSVERPDGSNFTLKIRSTKLEDSAMYFCASSSGLAGVSDTQYFGPGTRLTVL.